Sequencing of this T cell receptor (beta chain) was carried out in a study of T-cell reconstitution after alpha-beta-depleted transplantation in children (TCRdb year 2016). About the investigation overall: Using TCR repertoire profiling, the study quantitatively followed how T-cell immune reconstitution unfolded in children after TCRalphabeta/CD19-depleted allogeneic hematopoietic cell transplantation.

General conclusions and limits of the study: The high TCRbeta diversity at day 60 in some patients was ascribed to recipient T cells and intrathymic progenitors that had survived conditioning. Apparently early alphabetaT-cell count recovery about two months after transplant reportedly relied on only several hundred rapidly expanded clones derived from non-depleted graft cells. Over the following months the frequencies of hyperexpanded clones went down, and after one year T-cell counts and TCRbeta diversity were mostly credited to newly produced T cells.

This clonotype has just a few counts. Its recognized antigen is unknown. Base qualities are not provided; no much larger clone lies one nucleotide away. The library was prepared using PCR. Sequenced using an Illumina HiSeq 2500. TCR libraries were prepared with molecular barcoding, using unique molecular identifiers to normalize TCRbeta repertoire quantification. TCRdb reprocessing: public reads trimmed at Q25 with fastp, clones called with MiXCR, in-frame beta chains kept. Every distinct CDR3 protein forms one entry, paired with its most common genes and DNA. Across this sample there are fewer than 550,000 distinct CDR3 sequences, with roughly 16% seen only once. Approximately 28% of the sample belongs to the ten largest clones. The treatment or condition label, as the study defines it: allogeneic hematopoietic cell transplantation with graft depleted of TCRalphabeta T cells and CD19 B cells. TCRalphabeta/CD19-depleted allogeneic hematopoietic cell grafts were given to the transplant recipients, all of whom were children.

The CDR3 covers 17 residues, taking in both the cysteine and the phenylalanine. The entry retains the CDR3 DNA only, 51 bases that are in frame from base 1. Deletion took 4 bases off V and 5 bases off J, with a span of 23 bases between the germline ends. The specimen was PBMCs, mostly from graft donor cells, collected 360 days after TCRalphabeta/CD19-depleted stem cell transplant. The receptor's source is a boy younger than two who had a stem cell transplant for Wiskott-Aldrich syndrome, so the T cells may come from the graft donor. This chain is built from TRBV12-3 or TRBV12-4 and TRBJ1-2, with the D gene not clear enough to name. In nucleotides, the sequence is TGTGCCAGCAGTTCGACCAGTTTCTTAACACGAGAATATGGCTACACCTTC. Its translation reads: CASSSTSFLTREYGYTF.